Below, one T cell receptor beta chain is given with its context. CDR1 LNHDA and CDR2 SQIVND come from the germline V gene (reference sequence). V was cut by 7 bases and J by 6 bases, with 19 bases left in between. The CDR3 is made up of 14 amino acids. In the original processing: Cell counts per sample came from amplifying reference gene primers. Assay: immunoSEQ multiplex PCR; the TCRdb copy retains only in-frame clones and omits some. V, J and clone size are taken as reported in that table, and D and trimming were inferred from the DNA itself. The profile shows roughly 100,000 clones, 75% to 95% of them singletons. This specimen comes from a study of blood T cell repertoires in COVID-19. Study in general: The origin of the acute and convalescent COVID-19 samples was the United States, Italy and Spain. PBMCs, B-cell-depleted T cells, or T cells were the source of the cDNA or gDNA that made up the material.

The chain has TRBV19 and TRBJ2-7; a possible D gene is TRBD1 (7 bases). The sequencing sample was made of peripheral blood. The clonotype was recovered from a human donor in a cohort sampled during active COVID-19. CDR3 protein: CASTPDRDFGEQYF. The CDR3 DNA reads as TGTGCCAGTACCCCAGACAGGGACTTTGGCGAGCAGTACTTC.